The source of this T cell receptor beta chain is a study of cytomegalovirus exposure and HLA in healthy donors. Trimming removed 0 bases from V and 3 bases from J; junction bases left unmatched: 11. Germline V gene lookup returns CDR1 SGHRS and CDR2 YFSETQ. The CDR3 has 17 amino acids. Study-level points and caveats: In a later analysis, first-cohort TCR clusters were found to tend to co-occur in the 100 to 150 validation repertoires. In vitro data verified a few CMV-associated chains as specific for CMV antigens. Reportedly, diagnosis of cytomegalovirus status by the classifier showed high specificity and sensitivity.

Assay: immunoSEQ multiplex PCR; the TCRdb copy retains only in-frame clones and omits some. The sample carries about 120,000 clones, more than 75% recorded once. The approximately 120-subject validation cohort, separate from the roughly 700-subject first cohort, included the donors. A word on this clone: Its antigen is not identified.

The chain links TRBV5-1 to TRBJ2-7, with 8 bases lining up with TRBD2. This TCR derives from a woman aged 30 to 39 in good health and CMV-seronegative. Sequencing input: PBMCs. The CDR3 DNA reads TGCGCCAGCAGCTTGGGGGCGGGGGGCCCTAGGCACTACGAGCAGTACTTC. Encoded protein: CASSLGAGGPRHYEQYF.